This T cell receptor beta chain derives from a study of T cell responses to AZD1222 COVID-19 vaccine. The data were produced by immunoSEQ multiplex PCR, yet TCRdb's version contains in-frame clones alone and is incomplete. This sample has 75,000 to 85,000 clones; around 85% occur once, and the top ten carry around a tenth. Whole-study findings and limits: Nearly half of spike-specific TCRs reportedly target unmutated variant regions.

The V gene's germline CDR1 is MNHEY and CDR2 SMNVEV (reference sequence). The length of the CDR3 is 15 residues. The germline V and J ends were trimmed by 0 bases and 8 bases, with 14 bases remaining between them. As concerns this clone: The antigen is not known.

Combined were second doses at about 4 or about 12 weeks. The chain has TRBV27 and TRBJ2-1; the D is unclear. The TCR was taken from an adult who received the AZD1222 COVID-19 vaccine. The sequenced sample was peripheral blood, obtained 28 days after the second AZD1222 dose. CDR3 nucleotides: TGTGCCAGCAGTTTATCGCTGAACACGGCCTATGAGCAGTTCTTC. This codes for CASSLSLNTAYEQFF.